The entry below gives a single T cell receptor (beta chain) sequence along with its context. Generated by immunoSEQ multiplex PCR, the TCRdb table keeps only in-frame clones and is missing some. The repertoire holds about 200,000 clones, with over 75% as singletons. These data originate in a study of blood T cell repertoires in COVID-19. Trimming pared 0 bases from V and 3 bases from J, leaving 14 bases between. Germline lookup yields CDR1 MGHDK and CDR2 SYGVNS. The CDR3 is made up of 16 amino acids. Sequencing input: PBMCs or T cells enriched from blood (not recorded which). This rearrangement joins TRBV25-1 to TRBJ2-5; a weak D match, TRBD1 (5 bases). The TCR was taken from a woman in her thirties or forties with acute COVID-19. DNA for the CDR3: TGTGCCAGCAGTGAATATAAAGGGGCGGTTGAAGAGACCCAGTACTTC. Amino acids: CASSEYKGAVEETQYF.